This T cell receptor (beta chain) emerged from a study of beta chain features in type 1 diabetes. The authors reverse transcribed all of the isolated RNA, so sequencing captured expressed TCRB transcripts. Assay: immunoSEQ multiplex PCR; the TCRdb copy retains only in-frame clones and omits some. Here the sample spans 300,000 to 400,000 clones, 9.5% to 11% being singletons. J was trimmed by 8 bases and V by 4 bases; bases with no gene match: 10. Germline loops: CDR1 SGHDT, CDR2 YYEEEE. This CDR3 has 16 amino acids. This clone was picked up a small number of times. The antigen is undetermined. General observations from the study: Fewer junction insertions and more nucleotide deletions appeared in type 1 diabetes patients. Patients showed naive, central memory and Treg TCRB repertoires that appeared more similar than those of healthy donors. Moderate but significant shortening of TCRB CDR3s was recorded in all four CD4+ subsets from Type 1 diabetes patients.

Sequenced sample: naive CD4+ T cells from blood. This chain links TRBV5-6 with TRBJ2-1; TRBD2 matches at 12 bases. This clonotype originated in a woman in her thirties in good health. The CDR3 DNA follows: TGTGCCAGCAGCACGGTCTCTAGCGGGAGGGCCCATGAGCAGTTCTTC. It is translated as CASSTVSSGRAHEQFF.